The 15 T cell receptor beta chains given below trace back to one sample, sequenced in a study of blood T cell repertoires in COVID-19. This table comes from immunoSEQ multiplex PCR, and its TCRdb copy is limited to in-frame clones, with some not included. The sample consists of some 200,000 clones, approximately 86% of them appearing once. Sequencing was carried out using peripheral blood. These receptors originate from a woman aged 80 or over with acute or convalescent COVID-19.

This chain links TRBV3-1 (or the pseudogene TRBV3-2) with TRBJ2-2; D might be TRBD2 (7 bases). Looked up from germline, CDR1 is LGHDT and CDR2 is YNNKEL (reference sequence). The CDR3 runs to 14 residues. The V gene lost 4 bases and the J gene lost 6 bases, with 12 bases spanning the gap. CDR3 nucleotides: TGTGCCAGCAGCCTAAAGGGGGGGGCCGGGGAGCTGTTTTTT. Its translation: CASSLKGGAGELFF.

The rearrangement links TRBV29-1 to TRBJ2-1; 7 nucleotides agree with TRBD1. The germline CDR1 and CDR2 sequences are SQVTM and ANQGSEA. After removal of 4 bases from V and 0 bases from J, the junction contained 15 bases not matched to a gene. CDR3 size: 18 residues. This CDR3 reads CSVVGTGAGRSSYNEQFF. In nucleotides, the CDR3 is TGCAGCGTTGTGGGAACAGGGGCCGGCCGTAGCTCCTACAATGAGCAGTTCTTC.

This rearrangement joins TRBV7-9 to TRBJ1-6, with TRBD1 identical over 9 bases. CDR1 is SEHNR and CDR2 is FQNEAQ in the germline V gene (reference sequence). V lost 3 bases and J lost 9; bases outside the gene matches: 6. This CDR3 has 15 amino acids. The CDR3 here is CASSLPGQGVSPLHF. In nucleotides, the CDR3 is TGTGCCAGCAGCTTGCCGGGACAGGGAGTTTCACCCCTCCACTTT.

This chain uses TRBV7-9 with TRBJ2-1, with 8 nucleotides matching TRBD2. V trimming: 11 bases; J trimming: 4 bases; junction bases outside the gene matches: 7. This CDR3 has 13 residues. From germline, CDR1 is SEHNR and CDR2 FQNEAQ (reference sequence). The CDR3 DNA sequence: TGTGCCGGTCTCGGACTAGCTTACAATGAGCAGTTCTTC. Its protein product is CAGLGLAYNEQFF.

The CDR3 loop reads CASSGLQGDNEKLFF. The CDR3 DNA sequence: TGCGCCAGCAGCGGATTACAGGGAGACAATGAAAAACTGTTTTTT. The chain combines TRBV5-1 with TRBJ1-4; tentatively, D is TRBD1 (6 bases). CDR3 length: 15 amino acids. With 4 bases removed from V and 5 bases from J, the gap between germline ends came to 15 bases. Germline lookup yields CDR1 SGHRS and CDR2 YFSETQ.

V is TRBV5-5 and J is TRBJ2-7; possible D gene TRBD1, 6 bases. The CDR3 consists of 13 residues. The germline V gene has CDR1 SGHKS and CDR2 YYEKEE (reference sequence). V lost 4 bases, J lost 2 bases, and 10 bases lay in between. CDR3 nucleotides: TGTGCCAGCAGCCCCAGGACAGCCTACGAGCAGTACTTC. Protein product: CASSPRTAYEQYF.

The chain links TRBV30 to TRBJ2-7; TRBD2 might be the D (6 bases). This CDR3 spans 13 amino acids. Germline V lookup: CDR1 GTSNPN, CDR2 SVGIG (reference sequence). Deletions cut 0 bases from V and 9 bases from J, with 15 bases between. The CDR3 loop is CAWSVQGGATQYF. The CDR3 DNA reads as TGTGCCTGGAGTGTACAAGGCGGGGCGACGCAGTACTTC.

The chain carries TRBV6-5 and TRBJ1-2; 7 nucleotides align to TRBD1. The ends lost 5 bases at V and 3 bases at J; junction bases unmatched: 6. The CDR3 length is 14 residues. CDR1 MNHEY and CDR2 SVGAGI come from the germline V gene. CDR3 in DNA: TGTGCCAGCAGTCCCCGACAGGGCTACTATGGCTACACCTTC. Translated: CASSPRQGYYGYTF.

The J gene is TRBJ1-2, the V gene TRBV19; 9 positions match TRBD1. CDR1 and CDR2 from the germline V gene are LNHDA and SQIVND (reference sequence). The V and J ends lost 9 bases and 6 bases, in that order; junction bases with no gene match: 17. CDR3 length: 16 amino acids. This CDR3 reads CASKYRTGEALDGYTF. In DNA form, the CDR3 reads TGTGCCAGCAAATATCGGACAGGGGAAGCTTTGGATGGCTACACCTTC.

The DNA of the CDR3 is TGCGCCAGCAGCTTGAGACAGGGGGCCCCTAGCACAGATACGCAGTATTTT. It specifies CASSLRQGAPSTDTQYF. The chain links TRBV5-1 to TRBJ2-3, with 10 bases lining up with TRBD1. The germline gives CDR1 SGHRS, CDR2 YFSETQ. The trim removed 1 base at V and 0 bases at J, leaving 5 bases unmatched. The CDR3 covers 17 residues.

This chain connects TRBV5-1 to TRBJ2-5; D remains unclear. The CDR3 runs 13 residues. Trimming shortened V by 6 bases and J by 2 bases, and 11 bases separated the two germline ends. Germline CDR1 and CDR2: SGHRS and YFSETQ. CDR3 sequence: CASTPPSQETQYF. The CDR3 DNA is TGCGCCAGCACTCCCCCCTCTCAAGAGACCCAGTACTTC.

The V gene is TRBV13, the J gene TRBJ1-2; 8 nucleotides agree with TRBD1. Looked up from germline, CDR1 is PRHDT and CDR2 is FYEKMQ (reference sequence). J lost 4 bases, V lost 4 bases, and 11 bases had no gene match. The CDR3 length is 16 residues. The CDR3 protein is CASSSSAQGAGYGYTF. The CDR3 DNA follows: TGTGCCAGCAGCTCATCGGCTCAGGGGGCGGGCTATGGCTACACCTTC.

The J gene is TRBJ2-7, the V gene TRBV27, with D possibly being TRBD2 (6 bases). The V end lost 8 bases, the J end lost 6 bases, and 17 bases lay between the germline ends. Germline V gives CDR1 MNHEY, CDR2 SMNVEV (reference sequence). The CDR3 is made up of 13 amino acids. This CDR3 is CASYFSEGLEQYF. CDR3 DNA sequence: TGTGCCAGCTATTTCTCGGAGGGTCTCGAGCAGTACTTC.

The rearrangement joins TRBV7-2 to TRBJ1-6; no clear D gene. This CDR3 has 12 amino acids. Trimming removed 1 base at V and 9 bases at J, with 4 bases between. The germline CDR1 and CDR2 sequences are SGHTA and FQGNSA. This CDR3 reads CASSLGRSPLHF. CDR3 DNA sequence: TGTGCCAGCAGCTTAGGTCGTTCACCCCTCCACTTT.

The V and J genes are TRBV3-1 (or the pseudogene TRBV3-2) and TRBJ1-3; 10 bases align to TRBD1. CDR3 length: 17 residues. Germline V gene sequence: CDR1 LGHDT, CDR2 YNNKEL (reference sequence). V lost 3 bases and J lost 0; bases outside the gene matches: 5. CDR3 bases: TGTGCCAGCAGCCACCCCTGGACAGGGGGCTCTGGAAACACCATATATTTT. Translation gives CASSHPWTGGSGNTIYF.